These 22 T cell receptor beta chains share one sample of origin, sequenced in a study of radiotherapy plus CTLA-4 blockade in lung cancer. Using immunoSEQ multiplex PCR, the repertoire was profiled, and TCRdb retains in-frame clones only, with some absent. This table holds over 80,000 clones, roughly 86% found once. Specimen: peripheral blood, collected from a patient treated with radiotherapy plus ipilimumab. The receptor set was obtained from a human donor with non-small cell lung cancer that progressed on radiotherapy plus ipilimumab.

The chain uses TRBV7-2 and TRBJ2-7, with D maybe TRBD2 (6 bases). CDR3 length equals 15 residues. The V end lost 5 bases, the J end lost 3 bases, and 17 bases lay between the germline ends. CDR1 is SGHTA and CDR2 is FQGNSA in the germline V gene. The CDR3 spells CASSARLGAHYEQYF. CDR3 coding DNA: TGTGCCAGCAGCGCGAGACTAGGGGCCCACTACGAGCAGTACTTC.

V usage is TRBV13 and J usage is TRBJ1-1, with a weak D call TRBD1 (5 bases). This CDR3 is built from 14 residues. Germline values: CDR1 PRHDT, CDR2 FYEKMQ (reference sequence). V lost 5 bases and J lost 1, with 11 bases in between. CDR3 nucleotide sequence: TGTGCCAGCAGCCAAGGGGTCGCGAACACTGAAGCTTTCTTT. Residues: CASSQGVANTEAFF.

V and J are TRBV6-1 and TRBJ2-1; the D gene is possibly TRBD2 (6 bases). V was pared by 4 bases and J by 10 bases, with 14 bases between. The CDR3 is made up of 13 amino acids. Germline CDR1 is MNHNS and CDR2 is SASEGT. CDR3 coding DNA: TGTGCCAGCAGTGGACTAGGAGTTGGCGAGCAGTTCTTC. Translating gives CASSGLGVGEQFF.

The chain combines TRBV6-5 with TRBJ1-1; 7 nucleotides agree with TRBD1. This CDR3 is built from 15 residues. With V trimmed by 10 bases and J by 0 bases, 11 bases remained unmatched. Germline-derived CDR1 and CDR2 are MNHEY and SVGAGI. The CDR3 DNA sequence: TGTGCCATCCCAAGACAGGGCACCATGAACACTGAAGCTTTCTTT. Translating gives CAIPRQGTMNTEAFF.

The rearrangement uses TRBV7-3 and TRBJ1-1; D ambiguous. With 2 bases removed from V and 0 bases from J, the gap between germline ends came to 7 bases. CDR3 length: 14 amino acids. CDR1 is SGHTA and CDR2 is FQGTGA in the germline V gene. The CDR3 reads CASSLSAMNTEAFF. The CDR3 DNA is TGTGCCAGCAGCTTATCGGCCATGAACACTGAAGCTTTCTTT.

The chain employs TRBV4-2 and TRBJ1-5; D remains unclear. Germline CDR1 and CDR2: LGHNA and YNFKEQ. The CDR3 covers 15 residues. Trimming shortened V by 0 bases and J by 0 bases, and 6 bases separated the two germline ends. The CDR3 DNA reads TGTGCCAGCAGCCAAGAACAGTTTAGCAATCAGCCCCAGCATTTT. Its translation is CASSQEQFSNQPQHF.

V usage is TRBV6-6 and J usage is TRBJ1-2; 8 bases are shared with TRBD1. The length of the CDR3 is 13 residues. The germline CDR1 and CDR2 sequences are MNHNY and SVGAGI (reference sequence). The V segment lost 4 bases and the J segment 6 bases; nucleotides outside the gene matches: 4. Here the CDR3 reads CASSSQGANGYTF. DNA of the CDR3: TGTGCCAGCAGTTCCCAGGGGGCGAATGGCTACACCTTC.

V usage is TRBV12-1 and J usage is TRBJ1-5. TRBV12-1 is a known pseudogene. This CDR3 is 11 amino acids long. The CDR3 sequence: CASSNSQPQHF. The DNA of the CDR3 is TGTGCCAGCAGCAACTCTCAGCCCCAGCATTTT.

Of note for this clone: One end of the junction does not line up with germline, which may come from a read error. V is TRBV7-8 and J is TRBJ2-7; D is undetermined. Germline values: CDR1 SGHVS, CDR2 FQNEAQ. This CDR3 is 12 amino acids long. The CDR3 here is CANSLTPYEQYF. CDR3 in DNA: TGTGCCAACAGCTTAACGCCGTACGAGCAGTACTTC.

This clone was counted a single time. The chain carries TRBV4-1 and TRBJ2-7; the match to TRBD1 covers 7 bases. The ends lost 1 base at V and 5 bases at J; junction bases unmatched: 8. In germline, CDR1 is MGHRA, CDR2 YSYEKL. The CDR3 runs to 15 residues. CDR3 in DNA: TGCGCCAGCAGCCAAGCCTTAGGACAGGCCCACGAGCAGTACTTC. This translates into CASSQALGQAHEQYF.

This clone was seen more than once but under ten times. The CDR3 region is CASSENQGINEKLFF. The DNA of the CDR3 is TGTGCCAGCAGTGAAAACCAGGGCATTAATGAAAAACTGTTTTTT. The chain is built from TRBV6-1 and TRBJ1-4; weak D call: TRBD1 (5 bases). V gave up 2 bases and J gave up 4 bases, with 11 bases separating them. CDR3 size: 15 residues. Germline V gene sequence: CDR1 MNHNS, CDR2 SASEGT.

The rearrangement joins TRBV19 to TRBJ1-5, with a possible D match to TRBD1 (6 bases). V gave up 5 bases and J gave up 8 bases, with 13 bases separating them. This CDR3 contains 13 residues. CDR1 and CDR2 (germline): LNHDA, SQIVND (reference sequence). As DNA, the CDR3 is TGTGCCAGTAGTCCACAGGGACGGGAGCCCCAGCATTTT. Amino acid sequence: CASSPQGREPQHF.

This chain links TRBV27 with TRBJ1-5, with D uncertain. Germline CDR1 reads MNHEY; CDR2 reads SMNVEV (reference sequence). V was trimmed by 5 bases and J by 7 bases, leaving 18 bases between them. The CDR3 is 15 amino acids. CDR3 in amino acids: CASSTSREGGQPQHF. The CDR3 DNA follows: TGTGCCAGCAGTACCTCGAGGGAGGGTGGCCAGCCCCAGCATTTT.

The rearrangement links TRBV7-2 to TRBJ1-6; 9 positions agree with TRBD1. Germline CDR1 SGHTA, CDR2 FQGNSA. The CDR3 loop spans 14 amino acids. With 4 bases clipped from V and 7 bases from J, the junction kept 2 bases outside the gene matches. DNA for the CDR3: TGTGCCAGCAGCTGGACAGGGGCGAATTCACCCCTCCACTTT. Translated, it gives CASSWTGANSPLHF.

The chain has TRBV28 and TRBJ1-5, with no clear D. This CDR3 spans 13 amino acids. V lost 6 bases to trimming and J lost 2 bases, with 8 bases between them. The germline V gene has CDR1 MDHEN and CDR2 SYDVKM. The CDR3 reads CASRGAGNQPQHF. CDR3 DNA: TGTGCCAGCAGGGGCGCGGGCAATCAGCCCCAGCATTTT.

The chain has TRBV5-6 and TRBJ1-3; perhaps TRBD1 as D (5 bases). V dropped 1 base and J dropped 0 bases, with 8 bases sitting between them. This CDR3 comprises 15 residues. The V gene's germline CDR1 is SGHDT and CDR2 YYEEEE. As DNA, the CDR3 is TGTGCCAGCAGCTTGAGGGGTAGCTCTGGAAACACCATATATTTT. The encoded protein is CASSLRGSSGNTIYF.

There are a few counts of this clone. CDR3 coding DNA: TGCGCCAGCAGCCCTGACGCAGCGAACTATGGCTACACCTTC. As protein: CASSPDAANYGYTF. V usage is TRBV5-1 and J usage is TRBJ1-2; D call uncertain. This CDR3 comprises 14 residues. CDR1 is SGHRS, CDR2 YFSETQ, per germline. V lost 4 bases, J lost 2 bases, and 12 bases lay in between.

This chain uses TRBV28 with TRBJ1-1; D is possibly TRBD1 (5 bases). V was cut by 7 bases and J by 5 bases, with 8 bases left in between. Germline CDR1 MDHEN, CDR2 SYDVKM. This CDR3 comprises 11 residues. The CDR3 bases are TGTGCCAGCATTGGGGGGACTGAAGCTTTCTTT. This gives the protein CASIGGTEAFF.

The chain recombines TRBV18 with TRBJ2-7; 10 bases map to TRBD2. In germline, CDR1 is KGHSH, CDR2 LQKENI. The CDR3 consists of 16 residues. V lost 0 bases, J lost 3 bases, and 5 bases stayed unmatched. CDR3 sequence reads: CASSPPSGGQDYEQYF. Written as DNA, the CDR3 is TGTGCCAGCTCACCACCTAGCGGGGGGCAAGACTACGAGCAGTACTTC.

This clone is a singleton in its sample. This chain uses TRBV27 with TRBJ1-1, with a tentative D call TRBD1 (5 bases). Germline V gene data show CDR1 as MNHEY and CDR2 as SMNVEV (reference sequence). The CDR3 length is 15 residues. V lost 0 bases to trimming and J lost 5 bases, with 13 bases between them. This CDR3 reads CASSLSPGGVTEAFF. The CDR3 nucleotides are TGTGCCAGCAGTTTATCTCCGGGGGGAGTTACTGAAGCTTTCTTT.

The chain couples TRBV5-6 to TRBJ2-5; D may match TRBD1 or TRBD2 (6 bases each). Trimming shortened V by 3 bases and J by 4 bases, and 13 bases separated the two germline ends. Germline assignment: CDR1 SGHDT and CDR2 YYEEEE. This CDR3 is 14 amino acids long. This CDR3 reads CASSSQRGAETQYF. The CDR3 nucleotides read TGTGCCAGCAGCTCCCAAAGGGGGGCAGAGACCCAGTACTTC.

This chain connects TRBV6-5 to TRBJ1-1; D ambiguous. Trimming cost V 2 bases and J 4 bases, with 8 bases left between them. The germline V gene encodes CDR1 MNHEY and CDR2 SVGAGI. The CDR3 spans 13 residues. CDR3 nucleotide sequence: TGTGCCAGCAGTTACGGGGTTATCACTGAAGCTTTCTTT. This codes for CASSYGVITEAFF.